The clone carrying this T cell receptor (beta chain) has more than one count but fewer than ten. Its cognate antigen is unknown. This entry belongs to a study of T cells in Graves' hyperthyroidism and ophthalmopathy. RNA transcripts were the template for amplifying TCR beta CDR3 regions. The HTBI primer set served for first-round RT-PCR of the TCR CDR3. TCRdb called the multiplex PCR reads again in MiXCR, with one record for every CDR3 protein. The sample holds some 490,000 distinct CDR3 sequences, about 20% seen once. Unmatched junction bases numbered 10, after V lost 7 bases and J lost 5 bases. This CDR3 region has 14 residues. CDR1 and CDR2 (germline): MNHNS, SASEGT. Overall study results and limits: Within blood appeared most thyroid clonotypes that had expanded above 0.001. Before onset, ophthalmopathy was predicted by the model a median around 6.2 months earlier.

V gene TRBV6-1 combines with J gene TRBJ1-1; 7 positions match TRBD1. This TCR was recovered from a woman between 70 and 85 years old with Graves' ophthalmopathy. Sequenced sample: blood. The DNA for the CDR3 is TGTGCCAGCACCACCCAGGGGGTCCGGACTGAAGCTTTCTTT. It translates to CASTTQGVRTEAFF.